The clone carrying this T cell receptor beta chain has just a few counts. Its cognate antigen is unknown. Only in-frame clones appear in the TCRdb table, and some are missing; sequencing was by immunoSEQ multiplex PCR. This sample has about 71,000 clones, with roughly nine tenths found just once. CDR3 length: 14 amino acids. Germline CDR1 reads MDHEN; CDR2 reads SYDVKM. Trimming pared 5 bases from V and 8 bases from J, leaving 18 bases between. These data come from a study of OX40 agonist ivuxolimab in advanced cancers. Points from the study as a whole: Some nonresponders additionally presented with little normalized T-cell clonal expansion.

This chain joins TRBV28 and TRBJ1-2; D perhaps matches TRBD1 (5 bases). Specimen: CD4+ or CD8+ T cells sorted from blood, collected in a trial of the OX40 agonist ivuxolimab. The TCR was taken from an adult with an advanced solid tumor such as melanoma, head and neck, liver or kidney cancer. The CDR3 DNA is TGTGCCAGCAGTCCCTTACCCGGGACTCGCGGCTACACCTTC. It yields the protein CASSPLPGTRGYTF.